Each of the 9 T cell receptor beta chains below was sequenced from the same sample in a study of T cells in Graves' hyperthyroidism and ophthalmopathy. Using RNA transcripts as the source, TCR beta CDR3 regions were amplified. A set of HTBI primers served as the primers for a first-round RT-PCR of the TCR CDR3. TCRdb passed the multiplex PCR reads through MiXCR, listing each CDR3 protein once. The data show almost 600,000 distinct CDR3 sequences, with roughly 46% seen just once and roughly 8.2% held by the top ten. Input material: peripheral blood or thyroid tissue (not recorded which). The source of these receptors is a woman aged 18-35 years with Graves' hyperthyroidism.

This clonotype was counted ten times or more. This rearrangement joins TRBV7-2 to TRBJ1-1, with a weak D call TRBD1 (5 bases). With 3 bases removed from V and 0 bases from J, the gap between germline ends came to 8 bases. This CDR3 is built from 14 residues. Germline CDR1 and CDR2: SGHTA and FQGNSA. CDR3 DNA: TGTGCCAGCAGCTTCGACAGCCTGAACACTGAAGCTTTCTTT. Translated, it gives CASSFDSLNTEAFF.

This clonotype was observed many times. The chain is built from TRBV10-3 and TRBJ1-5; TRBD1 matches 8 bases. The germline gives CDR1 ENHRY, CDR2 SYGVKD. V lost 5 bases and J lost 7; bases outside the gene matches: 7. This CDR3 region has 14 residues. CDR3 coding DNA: TGTGCCATCAGTAGGGACACAGGGGGACAGCCCCAGCATTTT. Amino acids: CAISRDTGGQPQHF.

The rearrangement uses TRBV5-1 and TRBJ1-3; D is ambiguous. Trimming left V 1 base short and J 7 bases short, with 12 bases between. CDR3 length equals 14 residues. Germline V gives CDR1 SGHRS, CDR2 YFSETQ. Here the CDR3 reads CASSLTVAENTIYF. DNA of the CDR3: TGCGCCAGCAGCTTGACGGTCGCGGAGAACACCATATATTTT.

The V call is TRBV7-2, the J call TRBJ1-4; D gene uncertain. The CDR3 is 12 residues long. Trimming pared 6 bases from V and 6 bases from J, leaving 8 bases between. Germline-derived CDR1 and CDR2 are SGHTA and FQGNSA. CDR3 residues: CASSSGDEKLFF. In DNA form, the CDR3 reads TGTGCCAGCAGTTCCGGAGATGAAAAACTGTTTTTT. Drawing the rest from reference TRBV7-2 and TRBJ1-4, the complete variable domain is GAGVSQSPSNKVTEKGKDVELRCDPISGHTALYWYRQSLGQGLEFLIYFQGNSAPDKSGLPSDRFSAERTGGSVSTLTIQRTQQEDSAVYLCASSSGDEKLFFGSGTQLSVL.

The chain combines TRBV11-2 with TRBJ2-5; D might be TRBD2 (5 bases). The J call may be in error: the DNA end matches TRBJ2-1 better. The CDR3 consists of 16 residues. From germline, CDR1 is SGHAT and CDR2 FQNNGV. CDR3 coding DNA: TGTGCCAGCAGCTCACACGACCTAGCCCAGGACAATGAGCAGTTCTTC. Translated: CASSSHDLAQDNEQFF.

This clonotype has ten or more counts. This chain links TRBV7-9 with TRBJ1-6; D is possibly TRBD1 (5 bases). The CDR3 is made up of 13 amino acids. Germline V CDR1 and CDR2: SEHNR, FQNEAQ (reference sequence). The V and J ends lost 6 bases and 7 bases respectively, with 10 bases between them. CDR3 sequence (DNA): TGTGCCAGCAGAGGGGATGGGAATTCACCCCTCCACTTT. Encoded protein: CASRGDGNSPLHF.

As DNA, the CDR3 is TGTGCCATCAGTGAGCGGGGAGGAAATGAGCAGTTCTTC. The encoded protein is CAISERGGNEQFF. V gene TRBV10-3 combines with J gene TRBJ2-1, with D maybe TRBD2 (6 bases). The CDR3 extends over 13 amino acids. Germline loops: CDR1 ENHRY, CDR2 SYGVKD. V was trimmed by 2 bases and J by 7 bases, leaving 9 bases between them.

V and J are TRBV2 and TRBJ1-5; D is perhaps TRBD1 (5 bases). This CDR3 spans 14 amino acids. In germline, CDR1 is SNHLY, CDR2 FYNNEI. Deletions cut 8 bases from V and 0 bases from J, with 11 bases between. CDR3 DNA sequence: TGTGCCAGCTCGGGGGGAAATAGCAATCAGCCCCAGCATTTT. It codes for CASSGGNSNQPQHF.

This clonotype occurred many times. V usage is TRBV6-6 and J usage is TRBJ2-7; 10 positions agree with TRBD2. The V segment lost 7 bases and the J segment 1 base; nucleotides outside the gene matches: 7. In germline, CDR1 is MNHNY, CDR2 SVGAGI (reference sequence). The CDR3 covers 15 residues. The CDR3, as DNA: TGTGCCAGCAATGAGCGGGAGGGAGGTTCCTACGAGCAGTACTTC. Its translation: CASNEREGGSYEQYF.